Sequencing of this TCR beta chain was carried out in a study of vaccination and CD4 T cells after COVID-19. Study-wide background: Nasal swab PCR showed SARS-CoV-2 in convalescent patients, fewer than 10 with mild and one with severe disease. Median time from second vaccine dose to sampling was over 55 days (14 to 241). Cultures designated as controls were supplied with a CEFX pool, an HIV-1 Nef pool, or no peptide.

The germline gives CDR1 DFQATT, CDR2 SNEGSKA (reference sequence). Deletions cut 3 bases from V and 4 bases from J, with 12 bases between. This CDR3 comprises 14 residues. Sequenced with the Oncomine TCR Beta short-read assay was DNA taken from cultured CD4+ T cells. MiXCR, run by TCRdb on the PCR reads, gives a single entry per CDR3 protein. The table records 20,000 to 25,000 distinct CDR3 sequences, approximately 50% of them present only once. Treatment defined: roughly 10-day PBMC culture with coronavirus spike peptide pools or control peptides (ViraFEST assay). TCRs were sequenced by ViraFEST after antigen-specific T cells had been expanded with peptide pools. This clonotype occurred a few times. Its matching antigen is unknown.

V usage is TRBV20-1 and J usage is TRBJ2-2; D remains ambiguous. The receptor was isolated from a human donor who had recovered from COVID-19. The sequencing sample was made of CD4+ T cells from blood, cultured in vitro. CDR3 sequence reads: CSASKRRSTGELFF. The DNA of the CDR3 is TGCAGTGCTAGTAAGCGCCGGAGCACCGGGGAGCTGTTTTTT.